The following is a T cell receptor (beta chain) sequence with its context. Its antigen is still unknown. Libraries were prepared by immunoSEQ multiplex PCR; TCRdb keeps only in-frame clonotypes and omits some of them. In the table there are around 52,000 clones, approximately 83% of which are singletons. The data originate from a study of T cell responses to AZD1222 COVID-19 vaccine. Study background: Second-dose intervals near 4 or 12 weeks were combined.

There are 17 residues in the CDR3. Germline assignment: CDR1 MGHRA and CDR2 YSYEKL. Trimming stripped 0 bases from V and 5 bases from J, with 20 bases between. Study findings and constraints: The sample set comprised mostly white British donors with more females, and clonal diversity was possibly underestimated.

The J gene is TRBJ2-7, the V gene TRBV4-1, with unresolved D. The source is an adult in good health. This specimen consisted of peripheral blood, obtained on day 0 of AZD1222 vaccination. The CDR3 spells CASSQDNWLSQWDEQYF. Written as DNA, the CDR3 is TGCGCCAGCAGCCAAGATAATTGGCTATCCCAATGGGACGAGCAGTACTTC.